These T cell receptor beta chains were read from a single sample in a study of cytomegalovirus exposure and HLA in healthy donors. This table comes from immunoSEQ multiplex PCR, and its TCRdb copy is limited to in-frame clones, with some not included. The sample gives some 200,000 clones, roughly 79% of which show up once; around 2% is in the top ten. The sequencing input was PBMCs. The source is a man between 18 and 29 years old in good health and CMV-seronegative. Each CDR3 is given with its conserved first and last residue. Each record gives: J gene, D gene, V gene, clone size, CDR3 DNA, CDR3 protein. D genes are given only for firm matches. Size values are once, few and many counts, or a class for expanded clones, and some rows have none.

>TRBJ1-3|NA|TRBV14|NA
TGTGCCAGCAGCCTATCGTTCGGGACTGGAAACACCATATATTTT
CASSLSFGTGNTIYF
>TRBJ2-3|TRBD2|TRBV11-3|NA
TGTGCCAGCAGCTACAGGACTAGCGGGGACACAGATACGCAGTATTTT
CASSYRTSGDTDTQYF
>TRBJ2-6|NA|TRBV2|few
TGTGCCAGCGGGCGGGGAGACTCTGGGGCCAACGTCCTGACTTTC
CASGRGDSGANVLTF
>TRBJ2-7|TRBD1|TRBV28|NA
TGTGCCAGCAGTCCCCCGGGACAGGGTACCTACGAGCAGTACTTC
CASSPPGQGTYEQYF
>TRBJ1-5|NA|TRBV30|NA
TGTGCCTGGAGTTCAGGGACTAATCAGCCCCAGCATTTT
CAWSSGTNQPQHF
>TRBJ2-7|NA|TRBV30|NA
TGTGCCTGGAGTCCCCAACCTCCTAGCGACAGCTCCTACGAGCAGTACTTC
CAWSPQPPSDSSYEQYF
>TRBJ1-5|NA|TRBV6-4|NA
TGTGCCAGCAGTGACCCCCTCTCCAGGACAGACGCGAATCAGCCCCAGCATTTT
CASSDPLSRTDANQPQHF
>TRBJ2-3|NA|TRBV27|NA
TGTGCCAGCAGCAACACAGATACGCAGTATTTT
CASSNTDTQYF
>TRBJ2-2|NA|TRBV7-2|once
TGTGCCAGCAGCTTAGCGGTCCCGTTCGGGCCGCAGGGGACGAACACCGGGGAGCTGTTTTTT
CASSLAVPFGPQGTNTGELFF
>TRBJ2-1|TRBD1|TRBV2|NA
TGTGCCAGCAGTGAAGGGACAGGGGATAATGAGCAGTTCTTC
CASSEGTGDNEQFF
>TRBJ2-7|TRBD1|TRBV18|NA
TGTGCCAGCTCACCTCCGGGACAGGGCTCCTACGAGCAGTACTTC
CASSPPGQGSYEQYF
>TRBJ2-1|NA|TRBV7-6|once
TGTGCCAGCAGCTTAGGAGGCGCGAGCTCCTACAATGAGCAGTTCTTC
CASSLGGASSYNEQFF
>TRBJ1-1|TRBD1|TRBV9|NA
TGTGCCAGCAGCGGCATCCAGGGGGCAGAAGCTTTCTTT
CASSGIQGAEAFF
>TRBJ2-7|TRBD1|TRBV27|once
TGTGCCAGCAGTTTAGGACAGGGAACCTACGAGCAGTACTTC
CASSLGQGTYEQYF
>TRBJ2-5|TRBD2|TRBV6-5|NA
TGTGCCAGCAGACCCTCAGCGGGGGCCCAAGAGACCCAGTACTTC
CASRPSAGAQETQYF
>TRBJ2-1|TRBD1|TRBV18|NA
TGTGCCGGCTCATGGTTAAGGACAGGGGAAGCTGATGAGCAGTTCTTC
CAGSWLRTGEADEQFF
>TRBJ2-5|TRBD2|TRBV5-1|once
TGCGCCAGCAGCAGGACTAGCGGGGGGGGGTACCAAGAGACCCAGTACTTC
CASSRTSGGGYQETQYF
>TRBJ1-1|TRBD1|TRBV7-2|NA
TGTGCCAGCAGCTTATATCGTACAGGGGGCATACACACTGAAGCTTTCTTT
CASSLYRTGGIHTEAFF
>TRBJ2-1|NA|TRBV5-1|NA
TGCGCCAGCAGCTTGGGTGTAGTAAACGAGCAGTTCTTC
CASSLGVVNEQFF
>TRBJ1-2|TRBD1|TRBV6-5|few
TGTGCCAGCAGTTCGACAGGGCCCCAGGGCTACACCTTC
CASSSTGPQGYTF
>TRBJ2-2|NA|TRBV7-3|NA
TGTGCCAGCAGCCTAGCGTGGGGGGCCGGGGAGCTGTTTTTT
CASSLAWGAGELFF
>TRBJ1-5|NA|TRBV7-3|NA
TGTGCCAGCAGCTTAACAGCCAATCAGCCCCAGCATTTT
CASSLTANQPQHF
>TRBJ2-5|TRBD2|TRBV9|NA
TGTGCCAGCAGCGGGGGGGGTCCGGAGACCCAGTACTTC
CASSGGGPETQYF
>TRBJ1-3|TRBD1|TRBV30|NA
TGTGCCTGGAGTGTAGGGGGACAGTCCTCTGGAAACACCATATATTTT
CAWSVGGQSSGNTIYF
>TRBJ1-1|TRBD1|TRBV4-3|once
TGCGCCAGCAGCCAAGATCCCCTCAGGGGGGACACTGAAGCTTTCTTT
CASSQDPLRGDTEAFF
>TRBJ2-2|NA|TRBV7-3|once
TGTGCCAGCAGCTTCCTGAACACCGGGGAGCTGTTTTTT
CASSFLNTGELFF
>TRBJ2-7|NA|TRBV19|NA
TGTGCCAGTAGTACGACAACAGGGATCTACGAGCAGTACTTC
CASSTTTGIYEQYF
>TRBJ2-7|TRBD1|TRBV6-1|NA
TGTGCCAGCGCCTCGGGACAGGGGGCCCACGAGCAGTACTTC
CASASGQGAHEQYF
>TRBJ2-7|NA|TRBV15|NA
TGTGCCACCAGCAGAGATATGGGCAGGTACGAGCAGTACTTC
CATSRDMGRYEQYF
>TRBJ2-5|NA|TRBV7-9|NA
TGTGCCAGCAGCCCTCGGCTAGACCCGACCCAGTACTTC
CASSPRLDPTQYF
>TRBJ2-1|NA|TRBV7-2|NA
TGTGCCAGCAGCGGGACTTACAATGAGCAGTTCTTC
CASSGTYNEQFF
>TRBJ2-5|NA|TRBV9|NA
TGTGCCAGCAGCGTAGAGCCGGCGAGGAGGCATGGGGAAGAGACCCAGTACTTC
CASSVEPARRHGEETQYF
>TRBJ2-2|NA|TRBV11-2|NA
TGTGCCAGCAGCTCGGGACTGTTCGCGAACACCGGGGAGCTGTTTTTT
CASSSGLFANTGELFF
>TRBJ2-7|NA|TRBV13|NA
TGTGCCAGCAGCTTAGACGGACAGGGAGGGTCCTACGAGCAGTACTTC
CASSLDGQGGSYEQYF
>TRBJ2-7|NA|TRBV5-6|NA
TGTGCCAGCAGCTTGGCTTGGGGAGGCATCTACGAGCAGTACTTC
CASSLAWGGIYEQYF
>TRBJ2-4|TRBD2|TRBV7-8|NA
TGTGCCAGCAGCTCCCTGGGTACTAGCGGGGGCCCCGTGGTCAAAAACATTCAGTACTTC
CASSSLGTSGGPVVKNIQYF
>TRBJ2-5|NA|TRBV4-1|NA
TGCGCCAGCAGCCAAGATTTGTTAGTAAAGACCCAGTACTTC
CASSQDLLVKTQYF
>TRBJ2-3|TRBD1|TRBV5-1|NA
TGCGCCAGCAGCCGAACGCAGGGGGCGGTGGCAGATACGCAGTATTTT
CASSRTQGAVADTQYF
>TRBJ2-3|NA|TRBV5-5|NA
TGTGCCAGCAGCTACATACGAGATACGCAGTATTTT
CASSYIRDTQYF
>TRBJ2-7|TRBD2|TRBV19|NA
TGTGCCAGTAGCGAGACTAGCGGGAGTTACGAGCAGTACTTC
CASSETSGSYEQYF
>TRBJ2-3|TRBD2|TRBV9|NA
TGTGCCAGCAGCCCCAGGACTAGCAATACGCAGTATTTT
CASSPRTSNTQYF
>TRBJ2-5|TRBD2|TRBV2|NA
TGTGCCAGCAGTGAGCTAGCGGGAGGGCCAGAGACCCAGTACTTC
CASSELAGGPETQYF
>TRBJ2-2|TRBD1|TRBV4-3|NA
TGCGCCAGCAGCCAAGGAATCGACAGGGTAAACACCGGGGAGCTGTTTTTT
CASSQGIDRVNTGELFF